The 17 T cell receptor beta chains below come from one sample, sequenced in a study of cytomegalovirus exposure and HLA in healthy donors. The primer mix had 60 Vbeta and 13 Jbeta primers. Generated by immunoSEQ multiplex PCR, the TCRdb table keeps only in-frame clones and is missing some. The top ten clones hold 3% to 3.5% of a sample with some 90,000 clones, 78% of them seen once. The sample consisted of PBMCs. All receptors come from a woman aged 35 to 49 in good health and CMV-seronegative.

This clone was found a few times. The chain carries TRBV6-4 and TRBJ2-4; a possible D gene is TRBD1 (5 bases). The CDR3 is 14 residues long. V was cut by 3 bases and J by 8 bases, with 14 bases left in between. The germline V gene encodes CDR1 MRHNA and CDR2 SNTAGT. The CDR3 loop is CASSEGAPADIQYF. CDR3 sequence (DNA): TGTGCCAGCAGTGAAGGGGCCCCGGCCGACATTCAGTACTTC.

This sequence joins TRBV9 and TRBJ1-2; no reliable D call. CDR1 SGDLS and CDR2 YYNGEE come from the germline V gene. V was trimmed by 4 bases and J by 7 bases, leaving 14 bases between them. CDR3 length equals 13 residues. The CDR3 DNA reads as TGTGCCAGCAGCACGCCCGGTTTTGGTGGCTACACCTTC. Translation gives CASSTPGFGGYTF.

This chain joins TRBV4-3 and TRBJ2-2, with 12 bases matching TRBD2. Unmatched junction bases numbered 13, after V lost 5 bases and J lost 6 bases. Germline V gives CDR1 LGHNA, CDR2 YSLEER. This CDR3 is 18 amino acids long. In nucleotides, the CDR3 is TGCGCCAGCAGCGTAATTATAACTAGCGGGAGGCTCGCCGGGGAGCTGTTTTTT. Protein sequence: CASSVIITSGRLAGELFF.

The CDR3 bases are TGTGCCAGCAGCTTGGCGCCGGGCGAGCAGTACTTC. It specifies CASSLAPGEQYF. This chain connects TRBV5-4 to TRBJ2-7; D gene unclear. Trimming cost V 0 bases and J 6 bases, with 7 bases left between them. There are 12 residues in the CDR3. CDR1 is SGHNT and CDR2 is YYREEE in the germline V gene (reference sequence).

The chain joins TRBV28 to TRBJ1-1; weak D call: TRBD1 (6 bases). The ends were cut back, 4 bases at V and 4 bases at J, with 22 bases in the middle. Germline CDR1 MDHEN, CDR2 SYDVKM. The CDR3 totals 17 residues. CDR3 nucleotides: TGTGCCAGCAGTTCCAGGGACAAGGGCCTAAACGTCACTGAAGCTTTCTTT. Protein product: CASSSRDKGLNVTEAFF.

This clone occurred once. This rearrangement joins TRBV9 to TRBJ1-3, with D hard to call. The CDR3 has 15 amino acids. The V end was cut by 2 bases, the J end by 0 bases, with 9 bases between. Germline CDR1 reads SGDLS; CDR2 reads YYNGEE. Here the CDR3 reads CASSVTFHSGNTIYF. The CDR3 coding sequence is TGTGCCAGCAGCGTGACATTCCACTCTGGAAACACCATATATTTT.

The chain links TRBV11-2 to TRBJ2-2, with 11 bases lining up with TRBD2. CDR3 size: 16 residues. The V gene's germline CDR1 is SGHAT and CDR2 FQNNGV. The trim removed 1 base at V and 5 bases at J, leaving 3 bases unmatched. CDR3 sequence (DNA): TGTGCCAGCAGCTTAGGACTAGCGGGAAGGACCGGGGAGCTGTTTTTT. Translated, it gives CASSLGLAGRTGELFF.

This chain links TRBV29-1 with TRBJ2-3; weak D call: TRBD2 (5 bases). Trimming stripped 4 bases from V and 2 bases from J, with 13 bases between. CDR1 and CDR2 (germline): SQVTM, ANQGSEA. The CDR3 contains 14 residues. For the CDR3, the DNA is TGCAGCGTTGTGGAGGACCCGACCACAGATACGCAGTATTTT. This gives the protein CSVVEDPTTDTQYF.

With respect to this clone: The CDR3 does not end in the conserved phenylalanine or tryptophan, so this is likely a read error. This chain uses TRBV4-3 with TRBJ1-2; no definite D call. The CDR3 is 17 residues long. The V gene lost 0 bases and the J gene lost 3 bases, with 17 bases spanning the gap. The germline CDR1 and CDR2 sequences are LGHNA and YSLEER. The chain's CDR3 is CASSQEWVRKGDYGYTL. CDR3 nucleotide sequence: TGCGCCAGCAGCCAAGAGTGGGTCAGGAAAGGAGACTATGGCTACACCCTC.

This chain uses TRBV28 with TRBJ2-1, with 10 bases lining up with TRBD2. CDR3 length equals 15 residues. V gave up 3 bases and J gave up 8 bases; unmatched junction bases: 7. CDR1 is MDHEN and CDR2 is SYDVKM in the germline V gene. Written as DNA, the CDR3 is TGTGCCAGCAGTTTGAGTCTAGCGGGAGTTTATGAGCAGTTCTTC. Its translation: CASSLSLAGVYEQFF.

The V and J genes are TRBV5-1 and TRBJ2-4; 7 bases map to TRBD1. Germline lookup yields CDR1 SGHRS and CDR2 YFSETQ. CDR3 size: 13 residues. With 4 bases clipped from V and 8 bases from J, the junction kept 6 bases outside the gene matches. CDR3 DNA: TGCGCCAGCAGCCCGATGGACAGGCACATTCAGTACTTC. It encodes CASSPMDRHIQYF.

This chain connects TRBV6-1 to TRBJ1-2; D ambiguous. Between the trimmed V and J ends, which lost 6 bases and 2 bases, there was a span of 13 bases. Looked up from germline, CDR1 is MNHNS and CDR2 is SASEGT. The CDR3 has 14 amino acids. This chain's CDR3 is CASSSRTENYGYTF. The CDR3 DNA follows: TGTGCCAGCAGCTCAAGGACTGAGAACTATGGCTACACCTTC.

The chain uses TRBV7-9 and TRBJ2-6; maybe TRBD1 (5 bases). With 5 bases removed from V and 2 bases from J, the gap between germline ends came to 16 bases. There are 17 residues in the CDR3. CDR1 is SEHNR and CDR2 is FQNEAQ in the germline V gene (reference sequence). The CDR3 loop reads CASSLTGRNAGANVLTF. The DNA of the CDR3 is TGTGCCAGCAGCCTAACAGGACGGAACGCTGGGGCCAACGTCCTGACTTTC.

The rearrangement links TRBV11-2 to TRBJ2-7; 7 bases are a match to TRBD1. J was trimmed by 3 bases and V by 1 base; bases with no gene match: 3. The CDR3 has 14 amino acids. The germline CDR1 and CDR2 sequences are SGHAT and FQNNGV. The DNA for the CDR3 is TGTGCCAGCAGCTTAGGAGACAGGGTCTACGAGCAGTACTTC. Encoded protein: CASSLGDRVYEQYF.

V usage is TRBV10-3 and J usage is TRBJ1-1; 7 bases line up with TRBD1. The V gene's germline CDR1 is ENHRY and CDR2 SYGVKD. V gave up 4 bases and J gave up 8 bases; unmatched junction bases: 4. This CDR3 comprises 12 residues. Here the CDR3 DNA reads TGTGCCATCAGTGCCCCGGGACAGGAAGCTTTCTTT. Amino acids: CAISAPGQEAFF.

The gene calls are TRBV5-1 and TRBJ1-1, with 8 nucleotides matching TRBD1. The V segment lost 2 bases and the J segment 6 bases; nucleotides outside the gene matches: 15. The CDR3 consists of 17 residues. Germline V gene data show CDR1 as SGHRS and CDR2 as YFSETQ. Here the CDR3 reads CASSFTGTGGGHPEAFF. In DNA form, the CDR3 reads TGCGCCAGCAGCTTTACCGGGACAGGAGGGGGACACCCTGAAGCTTTCTTT.

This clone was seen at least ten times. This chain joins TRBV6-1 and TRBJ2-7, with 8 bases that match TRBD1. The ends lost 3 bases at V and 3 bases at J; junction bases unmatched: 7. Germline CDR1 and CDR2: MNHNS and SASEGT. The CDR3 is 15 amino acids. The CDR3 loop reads CASSEAAGGIYEQYF. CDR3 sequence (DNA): TGTGCCAGCAGTGAGGCTGCAGGGGGCATCTACGAGCAGTACTTC.